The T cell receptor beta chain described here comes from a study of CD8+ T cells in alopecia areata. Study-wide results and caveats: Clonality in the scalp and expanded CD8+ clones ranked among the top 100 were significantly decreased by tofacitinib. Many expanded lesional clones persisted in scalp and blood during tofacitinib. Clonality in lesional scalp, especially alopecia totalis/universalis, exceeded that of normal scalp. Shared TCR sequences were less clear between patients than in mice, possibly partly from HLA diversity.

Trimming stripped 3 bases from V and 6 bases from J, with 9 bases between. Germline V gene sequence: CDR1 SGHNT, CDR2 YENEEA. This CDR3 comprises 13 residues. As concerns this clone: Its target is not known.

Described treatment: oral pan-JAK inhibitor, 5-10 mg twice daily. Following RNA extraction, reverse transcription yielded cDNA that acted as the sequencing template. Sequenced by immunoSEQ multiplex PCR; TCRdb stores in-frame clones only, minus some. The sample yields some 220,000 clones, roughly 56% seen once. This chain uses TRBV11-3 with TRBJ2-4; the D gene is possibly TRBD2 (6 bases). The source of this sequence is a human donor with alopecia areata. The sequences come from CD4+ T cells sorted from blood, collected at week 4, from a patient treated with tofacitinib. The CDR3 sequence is CASSLEGGNIQYF. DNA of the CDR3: TGTGCCAGCAGCTTGGAGGGTGGAAACATTCAGTACTTC.